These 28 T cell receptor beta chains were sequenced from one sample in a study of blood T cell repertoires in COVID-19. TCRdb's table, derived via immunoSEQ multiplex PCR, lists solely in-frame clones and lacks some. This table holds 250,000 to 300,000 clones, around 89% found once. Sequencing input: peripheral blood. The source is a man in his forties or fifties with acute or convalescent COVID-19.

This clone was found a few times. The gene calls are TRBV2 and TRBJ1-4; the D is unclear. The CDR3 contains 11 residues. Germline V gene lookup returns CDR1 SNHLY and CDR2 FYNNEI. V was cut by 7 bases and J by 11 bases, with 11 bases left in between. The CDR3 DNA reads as TGTGCCAGCACTTTAGACACTAAACTGTTTTTT. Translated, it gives CASTLDTKLFF.

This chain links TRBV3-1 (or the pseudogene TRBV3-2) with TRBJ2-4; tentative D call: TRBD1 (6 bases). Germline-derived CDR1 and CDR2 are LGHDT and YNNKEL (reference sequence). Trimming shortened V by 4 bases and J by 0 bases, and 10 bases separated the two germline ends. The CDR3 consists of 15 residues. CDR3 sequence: CASSPDSGAKNIQYF. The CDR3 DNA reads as TGTGCCAGCAGCCCGGACAGTGGAGCCAAAAACATTCAGTACTTC.

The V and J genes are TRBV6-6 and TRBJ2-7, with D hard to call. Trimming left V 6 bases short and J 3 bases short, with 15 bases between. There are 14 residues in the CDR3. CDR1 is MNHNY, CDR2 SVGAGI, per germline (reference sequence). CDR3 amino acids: CASSPAPRGYEQYF. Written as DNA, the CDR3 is TGTGCCAGCAGCCCGGCTCCCCGAGGCTACGAGCAGTACTTC.

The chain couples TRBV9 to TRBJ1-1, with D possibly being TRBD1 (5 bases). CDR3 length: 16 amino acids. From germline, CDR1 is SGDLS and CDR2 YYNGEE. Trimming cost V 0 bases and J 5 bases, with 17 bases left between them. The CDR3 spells CASSVGGEFRKTEAFF. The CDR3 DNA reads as TGTGCCAGCAGCGTAGGGGGGGAGTTCAGGAAGACTGAAGCTTTCTTT.

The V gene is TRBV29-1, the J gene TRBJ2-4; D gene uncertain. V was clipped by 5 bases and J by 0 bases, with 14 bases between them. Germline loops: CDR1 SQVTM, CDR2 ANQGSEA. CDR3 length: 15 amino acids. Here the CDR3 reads CSVCRVPLAKNIQYF. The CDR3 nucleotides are TGCAGCGTTTGCCGAGTACCTTTAGCCAAAAACATTCAGTACTTC.

CDR3 nucleotides: TGTGCCAGCACCTACGAAAGAGGAGCCACTGTCGCTTTCTTT. It yields the protein CASTYERGATVAFF. The chain recombines TRBV5-6 with TRBJ1-1; D is uncertain. The germline V and J ends were trimmed by 6 bases and 11 bases, with 23 bases remaining between them. There are 14 residues in the CDR3. The V gene's germline CDR1 is SGHDT and CDR2 YYEEEE.

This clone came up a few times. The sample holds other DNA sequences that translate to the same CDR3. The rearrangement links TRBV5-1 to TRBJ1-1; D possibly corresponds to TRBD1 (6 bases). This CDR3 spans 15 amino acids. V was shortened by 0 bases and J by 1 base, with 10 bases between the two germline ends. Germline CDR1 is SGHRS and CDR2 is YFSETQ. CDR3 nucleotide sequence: TGCGCCAGCAGCTTGGTGGGCAGGGGGAACACTGAAGCTTTCTTT. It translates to CASSLVGRGNTEAFF. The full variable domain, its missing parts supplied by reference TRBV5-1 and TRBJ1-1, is KAGVTQTPRYLIKTRGQQVTLSCSPISGHRSVSWYQQTPGQGLQFLFEYFSETQRNKGNFPGRFSGRQFSNSRSEMNVSTLELGDSALYLCASSLVGRGNTEAFFGQGTRLTVV.

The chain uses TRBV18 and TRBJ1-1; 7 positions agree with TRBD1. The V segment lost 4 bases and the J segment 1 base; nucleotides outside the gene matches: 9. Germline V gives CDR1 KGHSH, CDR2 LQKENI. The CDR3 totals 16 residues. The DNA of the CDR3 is TGTGCCAGCTCACTTACAACCGGGACAGCGAACACTGAAGCTTTCTTT. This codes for CASSLTTGTANTEAFF.

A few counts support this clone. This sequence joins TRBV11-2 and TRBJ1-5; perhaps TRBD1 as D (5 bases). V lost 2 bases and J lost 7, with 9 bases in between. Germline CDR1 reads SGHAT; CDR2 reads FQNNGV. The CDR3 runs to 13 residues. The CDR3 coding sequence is TGTGCCAGCAGCTTACGGGCAGGGCAGCCCCAGCATTTT. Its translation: CASSLRAGQPQHF.

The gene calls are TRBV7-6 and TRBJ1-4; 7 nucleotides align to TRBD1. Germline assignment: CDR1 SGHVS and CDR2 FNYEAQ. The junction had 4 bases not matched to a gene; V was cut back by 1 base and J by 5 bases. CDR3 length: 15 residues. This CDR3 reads CASSLGGTENEKLFF. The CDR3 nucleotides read TGTGCCAGCAGCTTAGGGGGGACAGAGAATGAAAAACTGTTTTTT.

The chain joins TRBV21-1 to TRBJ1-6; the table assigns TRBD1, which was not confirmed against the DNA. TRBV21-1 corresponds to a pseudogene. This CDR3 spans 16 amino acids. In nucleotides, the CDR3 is TGTGCCAGCAGCAAAGTACCACAGGGGGCGAATTCACCCCTCCACTTT. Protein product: CASSKVPQGANSPLHF.

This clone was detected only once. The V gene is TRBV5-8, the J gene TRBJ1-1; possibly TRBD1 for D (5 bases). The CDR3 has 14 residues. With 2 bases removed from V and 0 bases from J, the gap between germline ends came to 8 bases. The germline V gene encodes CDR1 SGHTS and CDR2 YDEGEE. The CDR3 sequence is CASSLGRVNTEAFF. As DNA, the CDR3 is TGTGCCAGCAGCTTAGGCAGGGTGAACACTGAAGCTTTCTTT.

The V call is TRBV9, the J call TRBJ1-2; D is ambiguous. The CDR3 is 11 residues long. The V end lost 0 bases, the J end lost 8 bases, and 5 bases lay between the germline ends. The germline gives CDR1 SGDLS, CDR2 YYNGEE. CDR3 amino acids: CASSVGGGYTF. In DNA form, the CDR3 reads TGTGCCAGCAGCGTAGGAGGCGGCTACACCTTC.

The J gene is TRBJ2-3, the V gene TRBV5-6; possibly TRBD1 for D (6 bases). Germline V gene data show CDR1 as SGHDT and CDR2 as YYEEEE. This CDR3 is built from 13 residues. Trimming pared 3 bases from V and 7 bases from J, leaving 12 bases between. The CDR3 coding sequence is TGTGCCAGCAGCTGGGGGACACGGAATACGCAGTATTTT. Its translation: CASSWGTRNTQYF.

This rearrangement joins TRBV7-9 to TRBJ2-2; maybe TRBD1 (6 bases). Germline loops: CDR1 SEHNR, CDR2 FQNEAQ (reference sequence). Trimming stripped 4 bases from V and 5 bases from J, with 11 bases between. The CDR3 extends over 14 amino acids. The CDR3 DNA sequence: TGTGCCAGCAGCTCCAGGGGAGAAACCGGGGAGCTGTTTTTT. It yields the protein CASSSRGETGELFF.

CDR3 bases: TGTGCCAGCAGTACGGACAGGGAGGACACTGAAGCTTTCTTT. This gives the protein CASSTDREDTEAFF. This chain connects TRBV6-5 to TRBJ1-1, with 8 bases fitting TRBD1. CDR3 size: 14 residues. Germline V gene data show CDR1 as MNHEY and CDR2 as SVGAGI. V lost 5 bases to trimming and J lost 3 bases; unmatched junction nucleotides: 5.

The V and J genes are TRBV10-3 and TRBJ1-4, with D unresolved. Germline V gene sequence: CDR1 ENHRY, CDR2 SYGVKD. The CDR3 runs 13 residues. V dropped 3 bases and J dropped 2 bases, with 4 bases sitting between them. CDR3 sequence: CAISDSTNEKLFF. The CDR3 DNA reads TGTGCCATCAGTGACAGTACTAATGAAAAACTGTTTTTT.

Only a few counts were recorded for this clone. This CDR3 is CASSILGQYTGELFF. DNA of the CDR3: TGTGCCAGCAGCATCCTAGGACAGTACACCGGGGAGCTGTTTTTT. The chain recombines TRBV11-2 with TRBJ2-2, with D possibly being TRBD1 (6 bases). CDR1 and CDR2 from the germline V gene are SGHAT and FQNNGV. The CDR3 is 15 amino acids. V dropped 5 bases and J dropped 3 bases, with 13 bases sitting between them.

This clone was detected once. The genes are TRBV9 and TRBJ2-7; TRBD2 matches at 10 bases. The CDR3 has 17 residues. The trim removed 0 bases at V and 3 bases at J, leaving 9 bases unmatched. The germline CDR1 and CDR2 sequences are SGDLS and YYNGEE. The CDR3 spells CASSVATGVAGGYEQYF. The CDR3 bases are TGTGCCAGCAGCGTAGCTACAGGGGTAGCGGGGGGCTACGAGCAGTACTTC.

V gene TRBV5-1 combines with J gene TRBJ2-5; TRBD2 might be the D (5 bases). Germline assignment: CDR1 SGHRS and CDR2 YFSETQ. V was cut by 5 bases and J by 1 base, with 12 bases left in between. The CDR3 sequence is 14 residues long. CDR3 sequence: CASSSQGLQETQYF. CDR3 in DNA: TGCGCCAGCAGTTCACAAGGACTCCAAGAGACCCAGTACTTC.

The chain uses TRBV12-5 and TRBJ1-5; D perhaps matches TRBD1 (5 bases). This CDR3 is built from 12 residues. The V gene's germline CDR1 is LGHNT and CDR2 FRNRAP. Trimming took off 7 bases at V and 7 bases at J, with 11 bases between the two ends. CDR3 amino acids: CASDTGGQPQHF. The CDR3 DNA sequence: TGTGCTAGTGACACCGGGGGGCAGCCCCAGCATTTT.

CDR3 residues: CASSSIQGRGSPLHF. CDR3 nucleotides: TGTGCCAGCAGTTCTATACAGGGACGAGGTTCACCCCTCCACTTT. The chain joins TRBV27 to TRBJ1-6; tentative D call: TRBD1 (6 bases). V was pared by 4 bases and J by 9 bases, with 16 bases between. The CDR3 consists of 15 residues. Per the germline V gene, CDR1 is MNHEY and CDR2 is SMNVEV (reference sequence).

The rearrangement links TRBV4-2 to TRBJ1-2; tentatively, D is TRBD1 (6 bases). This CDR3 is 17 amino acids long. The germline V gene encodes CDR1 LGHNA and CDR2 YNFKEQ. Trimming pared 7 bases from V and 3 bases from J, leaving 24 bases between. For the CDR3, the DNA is TGTGCCAGCAACCCGGGTGGGGGGGCCGTTTTCGACTATGGCTACACCTTC. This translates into CASNPGGGAVFDYGYTF.

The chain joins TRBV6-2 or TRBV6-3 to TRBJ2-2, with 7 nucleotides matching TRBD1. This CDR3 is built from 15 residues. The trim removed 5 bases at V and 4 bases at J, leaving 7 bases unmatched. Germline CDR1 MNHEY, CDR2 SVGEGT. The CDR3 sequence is CASSRQGKTTGELFF. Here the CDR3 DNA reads TGTGCCAGCAGTAGACAGGGAAAGACCACCGGGGAGCTGTTTTTT.

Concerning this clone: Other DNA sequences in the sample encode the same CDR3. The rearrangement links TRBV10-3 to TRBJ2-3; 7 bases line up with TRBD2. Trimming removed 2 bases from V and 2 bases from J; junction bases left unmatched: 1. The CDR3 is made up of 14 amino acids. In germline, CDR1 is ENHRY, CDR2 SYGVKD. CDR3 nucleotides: TGTGCCATCAGTGAGCGGGGGGACACAGATACGCAGTATTTT. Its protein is CAISERGDTDTQYF.

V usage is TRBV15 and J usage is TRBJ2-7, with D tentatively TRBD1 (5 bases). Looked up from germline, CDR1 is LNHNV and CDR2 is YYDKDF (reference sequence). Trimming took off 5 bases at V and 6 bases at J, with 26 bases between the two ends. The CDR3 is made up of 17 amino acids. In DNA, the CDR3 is TGTGCCACCAGCCCCAGGGCCAAGACAGTTACACCCGCCGAGCAGTACTTC. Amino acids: CATSPRAKTVTPAEQYF.

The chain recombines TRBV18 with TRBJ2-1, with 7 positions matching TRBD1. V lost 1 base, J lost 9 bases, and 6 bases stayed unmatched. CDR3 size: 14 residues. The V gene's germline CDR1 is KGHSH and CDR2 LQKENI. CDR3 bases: TGTGCCAGCTCACCACAGGGGGCAGGGAGTGAGCAGTTCTTC. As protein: CASSPQGAGSEQFF.

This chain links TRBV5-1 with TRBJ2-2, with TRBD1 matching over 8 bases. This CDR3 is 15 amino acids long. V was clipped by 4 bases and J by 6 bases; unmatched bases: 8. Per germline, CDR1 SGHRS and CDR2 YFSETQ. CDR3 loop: CASSPQGGSAGELFF. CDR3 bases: TGCGCCAGCAGCCCACAGGGGGGTAGTGCCGGGGAGCTGTTTTTT. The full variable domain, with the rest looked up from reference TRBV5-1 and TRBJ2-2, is KAGVTQTPRYLIKTRGQQVTLSCSPISGHRSVSWYQQTPGQGLQFLFEYFSETQRNKGNFPGRFSGRQFSNSRSEMNVSTLELGDSALYLCASSPQGGSAGELFFGEGSRLTVL.